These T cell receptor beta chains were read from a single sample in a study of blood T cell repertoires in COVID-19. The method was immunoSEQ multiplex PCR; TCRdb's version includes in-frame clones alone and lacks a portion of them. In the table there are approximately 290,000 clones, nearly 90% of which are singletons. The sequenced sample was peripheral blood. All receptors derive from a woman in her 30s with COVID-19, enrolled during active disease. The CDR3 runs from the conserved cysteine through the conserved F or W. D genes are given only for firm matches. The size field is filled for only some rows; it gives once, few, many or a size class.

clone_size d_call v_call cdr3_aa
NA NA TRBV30 CASRGAGELFF
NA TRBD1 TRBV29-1 CSGRETGGHTQYF
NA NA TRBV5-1 CASRGTNYGYTF
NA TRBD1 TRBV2 CASGIPGQGEYEQYF
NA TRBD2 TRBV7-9 CASRVGSGAQFF
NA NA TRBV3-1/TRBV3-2 CASSQDWAGAANTGELFF
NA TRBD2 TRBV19 CASSVTGGVGTDTQYF
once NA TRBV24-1 CATSDPLGGKETQYF
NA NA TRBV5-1 CASSSGNLGTQYF
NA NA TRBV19 CASSGTLGPQGTQYF
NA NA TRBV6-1 CASSEFFSFQDQPQHF
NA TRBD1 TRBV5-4 CASSLTGQGHNEQFF
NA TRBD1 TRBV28 CASSPRDSYLGNQPQHF
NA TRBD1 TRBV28 CASSSSGTGGEKLFF
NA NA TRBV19 CASIKENTDTQYF
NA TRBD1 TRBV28 CASSFSQGAEAFF
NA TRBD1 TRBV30 CAWRGTGNSGNTIYF
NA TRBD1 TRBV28 CASSMGQGTREAFF
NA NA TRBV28 CASSSGLAILNEQFF
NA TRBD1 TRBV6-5 CASSPDRGDSPLHF
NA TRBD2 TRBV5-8 CASSLTSGVYNEQFF
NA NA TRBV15 CATSSTGPHGELFF
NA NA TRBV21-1 CASSSAGLGGFNYGYTF
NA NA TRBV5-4 CASSFRGSRYGYTF
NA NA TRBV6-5 CASTPGNQETQYF
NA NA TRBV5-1 CASSLAPGVGYEQYF
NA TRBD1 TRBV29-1 CSVEDVDRGQETQYF
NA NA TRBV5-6 CASSLDRSYPYNEQFF
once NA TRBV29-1 CSVVGGQTLNYGYTF
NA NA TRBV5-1 CASSLGGETYEQYF
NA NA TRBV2 CASSVPGGGESSYEQYF
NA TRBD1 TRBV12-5 CASGLGDRAEGYTF